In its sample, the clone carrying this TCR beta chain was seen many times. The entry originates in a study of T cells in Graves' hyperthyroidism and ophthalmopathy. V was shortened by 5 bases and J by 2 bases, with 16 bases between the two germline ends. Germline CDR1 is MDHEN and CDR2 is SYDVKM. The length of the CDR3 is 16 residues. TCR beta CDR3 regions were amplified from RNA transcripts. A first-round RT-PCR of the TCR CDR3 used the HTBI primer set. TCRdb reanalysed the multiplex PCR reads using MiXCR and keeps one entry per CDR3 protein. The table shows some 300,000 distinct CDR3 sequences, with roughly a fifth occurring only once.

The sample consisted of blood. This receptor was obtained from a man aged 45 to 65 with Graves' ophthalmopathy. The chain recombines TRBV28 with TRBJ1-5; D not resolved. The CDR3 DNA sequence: TGTGCCAGCAGTCAACTTAAAATGGAGGGCAATCAGCCCCAGCATTTT. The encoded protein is CASSQLKMEGNQPQHF. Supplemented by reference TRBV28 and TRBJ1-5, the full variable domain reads DVKVTQSSRYLVKRTGEKVFLECVQDMDHENMFWYRQDPGLGLRLIYFSYDVKMKEKGDIPEGYSVSREKKERFSLILESASTNQTSMYLCASSQLKMEGNQPQHFGDGTRLSIL.